Following are 32 T cell receptor beta chains from one sample sequenced in a study of CD8+CD57+ T cells in acquired aplastic anemia. Profiling that covered TCR beta VDJ and CDR3 relied on genomic DNA as its template. TCRdb reprocessed the reads with MiXCR, giving one entry per CDR3 protein. The data contain about 180,000 distinct CDR3 sequences, 48% of them singletons. Flow cytometry had shown expanded CD8+CD57+ cells in the patients chosen for sequencing. Sequencing input: sorted CD4+, CD8+, or CD8+CD57+ T cells (not recorded which) from PBMCs. These receptors were obtained from a human donor with aplastic anemia.

The chain couples TRBV14 to TRBJ2-1; 14 positions match TRBD2. After removal of 3 bases from V and 6 bases from J, the junction contained 7 bases not matched to a gene. The CDR3 contains 17 residues. Germline V lookup: CDR1 SGHDN, CDR2 FVKESK. Here the CDR3 reads CASSQGRLAGGPNEQFF. CDR3 sequence (DNA): TGTGCCAGCAGCCAGGGAAGACTAGCGGGGGGGCCCAATGAGCAGTTCTTC.

This clonotype appeared a few times. This chain connects TRBV29-1 to TRBJ2-1; possibly TRBD1 for D (5 bases). Trimming shortened V by 4 bases and J by 5 bases, and 15 bases separated the two germline ends. There are 14 residues in the CDR3. CDR1 SQVTM and CDR2 ANQGSEA come from the germline V gene. DNA of the CDR3: TGCAGCGTTGCTAGGGGTCCTTCCCACAATGAGCAGTTCTTC. Its protein product is CSVARGPSHNEQFF.

This clonotype was seen ten or more times. The chain is built from TRBV20-1 and TRBJ2-7; 9 positions match TRBD1. The germline V gene encodes CDR1 DFQATT and CDR2 SNEGSKA (reference sequence). CDR3 size: 15 residues. V shed 0 bases, J shed 2 bases, and the junction held 5 bases outside the gene matches. The CDR3: CSAREGGTGTYEQYF. Here the CDR3 DNA reads TGCAGTGCTAGAGAGGGTGGGACAGGGACCTACGAGCAGTACTTC.

This clonotype occurred many times. This rearrangement joins TRBV29-1 to TRBJ2-5, with a tentative D call TRBD2 (6 bases). Trimming took 6 bases from V and 9 from J, leaving 20 bases between them. CDR3 length: 13 amino acids. CDR1 SQVTM and CDR2 ANQGSEA come from the germline V gene. The CDR3: CSVDWGRGTAQYF. As DNA, the CDR3 is TGCAGCGTCGACTGGGGACGGGGGACGGCCCAGTACTTC.

The chain combines TRBV4-2 with TRBJ2-5; TRBD2 matches 14 bases. There are 17 residues in the CDR3. J was trimmed by 4 bases and V by 5 bases; bases with no gene match: 9. Germline CDR1 LGHNA, CDR2 YNFKEQ. The CDR3 spells CASSARLAGGPGETQYF. The CDR3 coding sequence is TGTGCCAGCAGCGCCAGACTAGCGGGGGGGCCAGGAGAGACCCAGTACTTC.

This clonotype occurred a few times. The J gene is TRBJ1-5, the V gene TRBV18; D uncertain. There are 13 residues in the CDR3. Trimming removed 3 bases at V and 5 bases at J, with 8 bases between. Germline V gene lookup returns CDR1 KGHSH and CDR2 LQKENI. CDR3 sequence (DNA): TGTGCCAGCTCACCCTTAGATGATCAGCCCCAGCATTTT. Its translation: CASSPLDDQPQHF.

This clonotype was observed at least ten times. This chain uses TRBV6-1 with TRBJ2-7; 9 nucleotides line up with TRBD2. This CDR3 is built from 14 residues. Germline assignment: CDR1 MNHNS and CDR2 SASEGT. The junction had 7 bases not matched to a gene; V was cut back by 8 bases and J by 2 bases. The CDR3 region is CASGGGTSPYEQYF. As DNA, the CDR3 is TGTGCCAGCGGGGGCGGGACTAGCCCCTACGAGCAGTACTTC.

The chain is built from TRBV10-3 and TRBJ2-3, with 8 nucleotides matching TRBD2. V dropped 2 bases and J dropped 3; count of bases not matched to a gene: 4. The CDR3 contains 15 residues. Germline CDR1 ENHRY, CDR2 SYGVKD. The CDR3 loop is CAISEVTSATDTQYF. CDR3 DNA sequence: TGTGCCATCAGTGAGGTGACTAGCGCGACAGATACGCAGTATTTT.

The chain combines TRBV27 with TRBJ1-2, with D maybe TRBD1 (5 bases). V lost 4 bases and J lost 1, with 13 bases in between. The CDR3 extends over 15 amino acids. Looked up from germline, CDR1 is MNHEY and CDR2 is SMNVEV (reference sequence). The CDR3 spells CASSSLGTGNYGYTF. The CDR3 DNA reads as TGTGCCAGCAGTTCATTAGGGACCGGTAACTATGGCTACACCTTC.

At least ten counts were recorded for this clonotype. The rearrangement joins TRBV20-1 to TRBJ1-3; TRBD1 might be the D (6 bases). Per the germline V gene, CDR1 is DFQATT and CDR2 is SNEGSKA (reference sequence). The CDR3 contains 16 residues. Trimming took 5 bases from V and 0 from J, leaving 17 bases between them. The CDR3 region has the DNA TGCAGTGCTGTCCGGGACACCACCCCCTCTGGAAACACCATATATTTT. This translates into CSAVRDTTPSGNTIYF.

This clonotype was seen a few times. The V and J genes are TRBV11-2 and TRBJ1-1; D is uncertain. Trimming stripped 5 bases from V and 7 bases from J, with 11 bases between. This CDR3 has 12 residues. Germline V gene lookup returns CDR1 SGHAT and CDR2 FQNNGV. CDR3 DNA sequence: TGTGCCAGCAGCCACGGACGGAATGAAGCTTTCTTT. It is translated as CASSHGRNEAFF.

This chain connects TRBV10-3 to TRBJ1-6, with 7 bases that match TRBD1. Germline V CDR1 and CDR2: ENHRY, SYGVKD. Trimming took 8 bases from V and 7 from J; bases not matched to a gene: 14. This CDR3 has 16 amino acids. CDR3 coding DNA: TGTGCCATCGGAGGGCCCGGGACAGCAATAAATTCACCCCTCCACTTT. This gives the protein CAIGGPGTAINSPLHF.

This clonotype has a count of ten or more. The genes are TRBV20-1 and TRBJ2-7; no reliable D call. V was cut by 3 bases and J by 4 bases, with 13 bases left in between. Germline assignment: CDR1 DFQATT and CDR2 SNEGSKA (reference sequence). CDR3 length: 13 residues. In nucleotides, the CDR3 is TGCAGTGCTAGGCCTCGTGGGATATACGAGCAGTACTTC. Its translation: CSARPRGIYEQYF.

This chain uses TRBV7-3 with TRBJ2-3; no clear D gene. The CDR3 length is 13 residues. CDR1 is SGHTA and CDR2 is FQGTGA in the germline V gene. The V end was cut by 4 bases, the J end by 4 bases, with 9 bases between. The CDR3 protein is CASSSMFSDTQYF. CDR3 DNA: TGTGCCAGCAGCTCCATGTTTTCAGATACGCAGTATTTT.

This clonotype was observed many times. This chain uses TRBV5-1 with TRBJ2-1, with TRBD2 matching over 14 bases. CDR3 length equals 15 residues. The junction had 3 bases not matched to a gene; V was cut back by 3 bases and J by 7 bases. Germline V gene sequence: CDR1 SGHRS, CDR2 YFSETQ. The CDR3 reads CASSSGTSGGNEQFF. DNA for the CDR3: TGCGCCAGCAGCTCTGGGACTAGCGGGGGTAATGAGCAGTTCTTC.

The gene calls are TRBV10-3 and TRBJ2-7; maybe TRBD1 (5 bases). CDR1 ENHRY and CDR2 SYGVKD come from the germline V gene. The CDR3 consists of 13 residues. V lost 6 bases and J lost 3, with 12 bases in between. The CDR3 loop is CAIRARVDYEQYF. In DNA, the CDR3 is TGTGCCATCAGGGCCAGGGTAGACTACGAGCAGTACTTC.

This clonotype has a count of ten or more. The rearrangement uses TRBV18 and TRBJ2-7; TRBD1 might be the D (5 bases). Germline V gives CDR1 KGHSH, CDR2 LQKENI. The V gene lost 0 bases and the J gene lost 3 bases, with 9 bases spanning the gap. This CDR3 is built from 14 residues. The CDR3 is CASSPPGQGYEQYF. CDR3 DNA sequence: TGTGCCAGCTCACCACCGGGGCAGGGCTACGAGCAGTACTTC.

This clonotype was recorded once. The rearrangement uses TRBV19 and TRBJ2-5; the D gene is possibly TRBD1 (5 bases). With 2 bases removed from V and 2 bases from J, the gap between germline ends came to 9 bases. CDR1 is LNHDA, CDR2 SQIVND, per germline (reference sequence). The CDR3 extends over 14 amino acids. CDR3: CASSISTDQETQYF. The CDR3 DNA reads as TGTGCCAGTAGTATATCGACAGATCAAGAGACCCAGTACTTC.

This clonotype was seen a few times. This chain joins TRBV7-8 and TRBJ2-6, with a tentative D call TRBD1 (6 bases). The CDR3 totals 16 residues. Germline V lookup: CDR1 SGHVS, CDR2 FQNEAQ. V was shortened by 2 bases and J by 1 base, with 9 bases between the two germline ends. CDR3 amino acids: CASSLRTVSGANVLTF. CDR3 bases: TGTGCCAGCAGCTTACGGACAGTTTCTGGGGCCAACGTCCTGACTTTC.

This chain uses TRBV2 with TRBJ1-2; D is uncertain. Germline-derived CDR1 and CDR2 are SNHLY and FYNNEI. V lost 2 bases and J lost 2, with 3 bases in between. CDR3 length: 12 residues. The CDR3 protein is CASSEINYGYTF. As DNA, the CDR3 is TGTGCCAGCAGTGAAATCAACTATGGCTACACCTTC.

This clonotype appeared a single time. J is TRBJ2-6 and V is TRBV15, with D uncertain. Trimming removed 7 bases at V and 1 base at J, with 5 bases between. CDR3 length: 13 amino acids. Germline V CDR1 and CDR2: LNHNV, YYDKDF (reference sequence). This CDR3 reads CATKVSGANVLTF. The CDR3 bases are TGTGCCACCAAGGTTTCTGGGGCCAACGTCCTGACTTTC.

This chain connects TRBV7-6 to TRBJ2-3; a weak D match, TRBD1 (5 bases). Germline values: CDR1 SGHVS, CDR2 FNYEAQ. The CDR3 sequence is 12 residues long. Trimming left V 2 bases short and J 7 bases short, with 7 bases between. The CDR3 reads CASSLRGNTQYF. The CDR3 nucleotides are TGTGCCAGCAGCTTAAGGGGAAATACGCAGTATTTT.

The gene calls are TRBV29-1 and TRBJ2-2, with D possibly being TRBD2 (6 bases). The CDR3 runs 18 residues. Per the germline V gene, CDR1 is SQVTM and CDR2 is ANQGSEA. Trimming removed 4 bases at V and 1 base at J, with 22 bases between. In DNA, the CDR3 is TGCAGCGTTGCCCACTACCGGCGGCCGGGAGAGAACACCGGGGAGCTGTTTTTT. Protein: CSVAHYRRPGENTGELFF.

This sequence joins TRBV12-3 or TRBV12-4 and TRBJ1-1, with D perhaps matching TRBD1 (6 bases). The ends were cut back, 7 bases at V and 2 bases at J, with 11 bases in the middle. This CDR3 comprises 13 residues. For the CDR3, the DNA is TGTGCCAGCACCAGGGGACCTAACACTGAAGCTTTCTTT. Translating it yields CASTRGPNTEAFF.

This chain joins TRBV30 and TRBJ1-2; TRBD1 might be the D (5 bases). The CDR3 spans 15 residues. The V gene's germline CDR1 is GTSNPN and CDR2 SVGIG (reference sequence). V lost 3 bases and J 2 bases, leaving 16 bases between the germline ends. The CDR3 coding sequence is TGTGCCTGGAGACGTTCTCCGGGACCCAACTATGGCTACACCTTC. Its protein product is CAWRRSPGPNYGYTF.

This chain connects TRBV5-6 to TRBJ1-4, with a tentative D call TRBD1 (5 bases). Germline V CDR1 and CDR2: SGHDT, YYEEEE. V dropped 7 bases and J dropped 5 bases, with 15 bases sitting between them. The CDR3 length is 14 residues. The CDR3 DNA sequence: TGTGCCAGCGGGGACGGGGGGTTCAATGAAAAACTGTTTTTT. Its protein is CASGDGGFNEKLFF.

The V call is TRBV25-1, the J call TRBJ1-1; D is unclear. Per the germline V gene, CDR1 is MGHDK and CDR2 is SYGVNS. Trimming removed 6 bases from V and 0 bases from J, with 14 bases in between. There are 15 residues in the CDR3. The CDR3: CASRQIGRMNTEAFF. The CDR3 DNA is TGTGCCAGCAGACAAATAGGGCGGATGAACACTGAAGCTTTCTTT.

This clonotype was picked up many times. The chain employs TRBV9 and TRBJ2-3; tentative D call: TRBD1 (5 bases). This CDR3 has 16 amino acids. The germline V gene encodes CDR1 SGDLS and CDR2 YYNGEE. With 4 bases removed from V and 2 bases from J, the gap between germline ends came to 17 bases. CDR3 loop: CASSPSLGVNTDTQYF. DNA for the CDR3: TGTGCCAGCAGCCCTAGTCTAGGGGTCAACACAGATACGCAGTATTTT.

J is TRBJ1-5 and V is TRBV19; a weak D match, TRBD1 (5 bases). CDR1 is LNHDA and CDR2 is SQIVND in the germline V gene (reference sequence). V was shortened by 6 bases and J by 7 bases, with 16 bases between the two germline ends. CDR3 length: 14 residues. CDR3 loop: CASSRERDGQPQHF. The CDR3 coding sequence is TGTGCCAGTAGCCGGGAAAGGGACGGGCAGCCCCAGCATTTT.

The V gene is TRBV6-5, the J gene TRBJ2-7; D unclear. Trimming left V 10 bases short and J 6 bases short, with 10 bases between. Germline loops: CDR1 MNHEY, CDR2 SVGAGI. The CDR3 runs 10 residues. CDR3 nucleotides: TGTGCCACCCGGATGGGCGAGCAGTACTTC. Protein sequence: CATRMGEQYF.

The rearrangement links TRBV4-2 to TRBJ2-7; D not resolved. Per the germline V gene, CDR1 is LGHNA and CDR2 is YNFKEQ. The CDR3 consists of 14 residues. V dropped 1 base and J dropped 0 bases, with 7 bases sitting between them. In nucleotides, the CDR3 is TGTGCCAGCAGCCAAGTGAGCTCCTCCTACGAGCAGTACTTC. It specifies CASSQVSSSYEQYF.

The chain combines TRBV19 with TRBJ2-5; TRBD1 matches 11 bases. Germline V gene data show CDR1 as LNHDA and CDR2 as SQIVND (reference sequence). Trimming cost V 5 bases and J 5 bases; bases outside gene matches: 7. The CDR3 totals 15 residues. CDR3 sequence: CASSPGDRGFETQYF. DNA of the CDR3: TGTGCCAGTAGTCCCGGGGACAGGGGGTTTGAGACCCAGTACTTC.